This TCR beta chain was recovered during a study of T cell changes during pregnancy in multiple sclerosis. Clones were sequenced by immunoSEQ multiplex PCR, and TCRdb holds only the in-frame ones, with some missing. Here the sample spans under 75,000 clones, about 90% being singletons. The CDR3 covers 12 residues. The V gene's germline CDR1 is SGHAT and CDR2 FQNNGV. V dropped 5 bases and J dropped 3 bases, with 7 bases sitting between them. Sequenced here: peripheral blood, sampled in the third trimester of pregnancy. The TCR comes from a female donor in good health, enrolled as a control in a pregnancy study. This sequence joins TRBV11-2 and TRBJ1-2; D is perhaps TRBD1 (5 bases). Here the CDR3 reads CASSGGYYGYTF. Written as DNA, the CDR3 is TGTGCCAGCAGCGGGGGGTACTATGGCTACACCTTC.